Listed below are T cell receptor beta chains from one sample, sequenced in a study of T cell responses to AZD1222 COVID-19 vaccine. Sequencing was performed with immunoSEQ multiplex PCR; in TCRdb, only in-frame clones are kept and a portion is missing. In the table there are around 140,000 clones, about 89% of which are singletons. Material: peripheral blood, obtained 28 days after the second dose of the MenACWY control vaccine. These receptors originate from an adult who received the MenACWY meningococcal vaccine as a control. Both conserved end residues are part of each CDR3. The order of the fields is J gene, D gene, V gene, clone size, CDR3 DNA, CDR3 protein. A D gene is named only where the DNA matches it firmly. Clone size is shown for a subset of rows, as once, few, many or a class of expanded clone.

j_gene: TRBJ2-3
d_gene: TRBD2
v_gene: TRBV5-1
abundance: NA
CDR3nt: TGCGCCAGCAGCTTTGATGCAGCGGGAATTTCAGATACGCAGTATTTT
CDR3aa: CASSFDAAGISDTQYF

j_gene: TRBJ2-2
d_gene: TRBD2
v_gene: TRBV6-5
abundance: NA
CDR3nt: TGTGCCAGCAAACTACTAGCGGGGGAAACCGGGGAGCTGTTTTTT
CDR3aa: CASKLLAGETGELFF

j_gene: TRBJ1-2
d_gene: NA
v_gene: TRBV6-5
abundance: once
CDR3nt: TGTGCCAGTGGGGGGCGGACAGTAGCTAACTATGGCTACACCTTC
CDR3aa: CASGGRTVANYGYTF

j_gene: TRBJ2-1
d_gene: NA
v_gene: TRBV28
abundance: NA
CDR3nt: TGTGCCAGCAGCCCTCTTTCGGGCGGATACAATGAGCAGTTCTTC
CDR3aa: CASSPLSGGYNEQFF

j_gene: TRBJ2-7
d_gene: TRBD1
v_gene: TRBV2
abundance: NA
CDR3nt: TGTGCCAGCAGCCGGGACAGAGCCTACGAGCAGTACTTC
CDR3aa: CASSRDRAYEQYF

j_gene: TRBJ1-1
d_gene: NA
v_gene: TRBV3-1/TRBV3-2
abundance: few
CDR3nt: TGTGCCAGCAGCCAAGATCTGGGGAGGGGTAACGCTGAAGCTTTCTTT
CDR3aa: CASSQDLGRGNAEAFF

j_gene: TRBJ2-7
d_gene: NA
v_gene: TRBV5-5
abundance: NA
CDR3nt: TGTGCCAGCAGCTTGTCGGGACCGGGGTACGAGCAGTACTTC
CDR3aa: CASSLSGPGYEQYF

j_gene: TRBJ2-7
d_gene: NA
v_gene: TRBV10-3
abundance: NA
CDR3nt: TGTGCCATCAAGGTCAACTACGAGCAGTACTTC
CDR3aa: CAIKVNYEQYF

j_gene: TRBJ2-5
d_gene: TRBD2
v_gene: TRBV28
abundance: few
CDR3nt: TGTGCCAGCATAGCGGGGGGGGAAGAGACCCAGTACTTC
CDR3aa: CASIAGGEETQYF

j_gene: TRBJ2-1
d_gene: TRBD2
v_gene: TRBV4-3
abundance: NA
CDR3nt: TGCGCCAGCAGCCAAGACCTAGCGGGGGCCTACAATGAGCAGTTCTTC
CDR3aa: CASSQDLAGAYNEQFF

j_gene: TRBJ2-1
d_gene: NA
v_gene: TRBV11-2
abundance: NA
CDR3nt: TGTGCCAGCAGCTTAACCATTCAAAAGCAGTTCTTC
CDR3aa: CASSLTIQKQFF

j_gene: TRBJ2-6
d_gene: NA
v_gene: TRBV9
abundance: NA
CDR3nt: TGTGCCAGCAGCGGGAGGGACATTCCTGGGGCCAACGTCCTGACTTTC
CDR3aa: CASSGRDIPGANVLTF

j_gene: TRBJ1-1
d_gene: NA
v_gene: TRBV7-9
abundance: NA
CDR3nt: TGTGCCAGCAGCTTAAAGGGTAGGATGGAGGGAATGAACACTGAAGCTTTCTTT
CDR3aa: CASSLKGRMEGMNTEAFF

j_gene: TRBJ2-2
d_gene: NA
v_gene: TRBV11-1
abundance: NA
CDR3nt: TGTGCCAGCACCGCCACCGGGGAGCTGTTTTTT
CDR3aa: CASTATGELFF

j_gene: TRBJ2-5
d_gene: TRBD2
v_gene: TRBV15
abundance: NA
CDR3nt: TGTGCCACCAGCAGAGATATCAGCGGGAGAGAGACCCAGTACTTC
CDR3aa: CATSRDISGRETQYF

j_gene: TRBJ2-7
d_gene: NA
v_gene: TRBV4-3
abundance: NA
CDR3nt: TGCGCCAGCAGCCAAGACGGGATTTCCTACGAGCAGTACTTC
CDR3aa: CASSQDGISYEQYF

j_gene: TRBJ1-3
d_gene: NA
v_gene: TRBV19
abundance: few
CDR3nt: TGTGCCAGTAGTGTCCTACAGGAGAGCTCTGGAAACACCATATATTTT
CDR3aa: CASSVLQESSGNTIYF

j_gene: TRBJ2-2
d_gene: TRBD1
v_gene: TRBV28
abundance: NA
CDR3nt: TGTGCCAGCAGTTTACTTCAGGGACAGGGTTACCCCGGGGAGCTGTTTTTT
CDR3aa: CASSLLQGQGYPGELFF

j_gene: TRBJ2-1
d_gene: TRBD2
v_gene: TRBV5-4
abundance: NA
CDR3nt: TGTGCCAGCAGCTTGGTAGCGGGGGGCGGTCTCCATGAGCAGTTCTTC
CDR3aa: CASSLVAGGGLHEQFF

j_gene: TRBJ1-6
d_gene: NA
v_gene: TRBV4-3
abundance: NA
CDR3nt: TGCGCCAGCAGCCAAGCAAACGACTATAATTCACCCCTCCACTTT
CDR3aa: CASSQANDYNSPLHF

j_gene: TRBJ2-7
d_gene: NA
v_gene: TRBV6-5
abundance: NA
CDR3nt: TGTGCCAGCAGTTACTCCCAGACTAGGGGCGAGCAGTACTTC
CDR3aa: CASSYSQTRGEQYF

j_gene: TRBJ1-5
d_gene: NA
v_gene: TRBV2
abundance: NA
CDR3nt: TGTGCCAGCAGCCTCGACAGCTATCAGCCCCAGCATTTT
CDR3aa: CASSLDSYQPQHF

j_gene: TRBJ2-2
d_gene: TRBD1
v_gene: TRBV5-1
abundance: NA
CDR3nt: TGCGCCAGCAGCTTGGCCCCGACAGGGGGCCCCGGGGAGCTGTTTTTT
CDR3aa: CASSLAPTGGPGELFF

j_gene: TRBJ2-3
d_gene: TRBD2
v_gene: TRBV7-2
abundance: once
CDR3nt: TGTGCCAGCAGCTTAGCGGGACTAGCGGGGGCAGATACGCAGTATTTT
CDR3aa: CASSLAGLAGADTQYF

j_gene: TRBJ2-3
d_gene: TRBD1
v_gene: TRBV7-2
abundance: NA
CDR3nt: TGTGCCAGCACCACAGGGACAGGATCAGATACGCAGTATTTT
CDR3aa: CASTTGTGSDTQYF

j_gene: TRBJ2-5
d_gene: TRBD2
v_gene: TRBV6-2/TRBV6-3
abundance: NA
CDR3nt: TGTGCCAGCAGTTACTCGACTGGTCCCAGCGGGGGGGCCCAAGAGACCCAGTACTTC
CDR3aa: CASSYSTGPSGGAQETQYF